This T cell receptor beta chain emerged from a study of OX40 agonist ivuxolimab in advanced cancers. About the research overall: Enrolled patients in dose escalation had cancers that were hepatocellular carcinoma, melanoma, renal cell or head and neck cancer.

Sequencing used immunoSEQ multiplex PCR; TCRdb keeps in-frame clones, though not all of them. This sample carries about 34,000 clones, around 90% of them seen once, and the ten largest clones take less than 5%. Germline trimming cut 2 bases from V and 6 bases from J; bases unmatched to any gene: 14. The CDR3 loop spans 18 amino acids. The V gene's germline CDR1 is SGHVS and CDR2 FQNEAQ. This specimen consisted of CD4+ or CD8+ T cells sorted from blood, obtained in a trial of the OX40 agonist ivuxolimab. This clonotype was obtained from an adult with an advanced solid tumor such as melanoma, head and neck, liver or kidney cancer. V usage is TRBV7-8 and J usage is TRBJ2-7; 12 bases align to TRBD2. The CDR3 DNA is TGTGCCAGCAGCTTACGTCCGGGACTAGCGGGCCTTGGTCCCGAGCAGTACTTC. This codes for CASSLRPGLAGLGPEQYF.